This T cell receptor (beta chain) originates from a study of cytomegalovirus exposure and HLA in healthy donors. Study findings and constraints: Through in vitro validation, three CMV-associated chains were shown to be specific for CMV antigens. Later work associated over 15,000 TCR beta sequences with HLA alleles at 0.05 false discovery rate.

In the PCR, 60 Vbeta and 13 Jbeta primers were used. The protocol was immunoSEQ multiplex PCR, while the TCRdb copy is restricted to in-frame clones and leaves out a portion. The table includes roughly 140,000 clones, about 80% detected once. As concerns this clone: Its cognate antigen is unknown.

Donors were nominally healthy when sampled, though unrecorded immune exposures were likely. The CDR3 sequence is 13 residues long. Trimming took off 1 base at V and 0 bases at J, with 4 bases between the two ends. Germline V gene lookup returns CDR1 GTSNPN and CDR2 SVGIG (reference sequence). The sequenced material came from PBMCs. The V call is TRBV30, the J call TRBJ1-3; D is undetermined. The TCR originated in a man in his forties or fifties in good health and CMV-seropositive. CDR3 in amino acids: CAWSGASGNTIYF. CDR3 nucleotides: TGTGCCTGGAGTGGGGCCTCTGGAAACACCATATATTTT.